One sample yielded the 9 T cell receptor beta chains listed below, sequenced in a study of response to subunit inactivated influenza vaccine. TCRdb called the RT-PCR reads again in MiXCR, with one record for every CDR3 protein. The sample includes 500,000 to 550,000 distinct CDR3 sequences, approximately 20% of them seen just once. The sample was also linked to a second study, of T cells expressing NK-cell markers. That report adds: In generating TCR beta cDNA, 5'RACE template switching with UMIs was used.

Source: CD4+ T cells sorted from PBMCs, taken 11 to 12 days after vaccination. The receptors shown here come from a man aged 45-65 years who received an inactivated influenza vaccine.

On this clonotype itself: The junction differs from germline at one of its ends, possibly a read error. V usage is TRBV7-2 and J usage is TRBJ1-5; no definite D call. Germline CDR1 is SGHTA and CDR2 is FQGNSA. CDR3 length equals 15 residues. In DNA, the CDR3 is TGTTCCAGCAGCTTAGTCGGTTCTAGCAATCAGCCCCAGCATTTT. Amino acids: CSSSLVGSSNQPQHF.

The chain uses TRBV20-1 and TRBJ2-2; 7 bases match TRBD1. Germline trimming cut 0 bases from V and 7 bases from J; bases unmatched to any gene: 11. The CDR3 spans 16 residues. Germline CDR1 and CDR2: DFQATT and SNEGSKA (reference sequence). The CDR3 DNA is TGCAGTGCTAGAGATTTCCGTTTTGGGGACAGCGGGGAGCTGTTTTTT. Translating gives CSARDFRFGDSGELFF.

This chain's CDR3 is CASSSNTGLVETQYF. Written as DNA, the CDR3 is TGTGCCAGCAGCTCTAATACAGGGTTGGTAGAGACCCAGTACTTC. The V call is TRBV11-2, the J call TRBJ2-5; a weak D match, TRBD1 (6 bases). V was pared by 4 bases and J by 4 bases, with 16 bases between. There are 15 residues in the CDR3. Germline CDR1 is SGHAT and CDR2 is FQNNGV. Based on the CDR3 plus reference TRBV11-2 and TRBJ2-5, the full variable domain is EAGVAQSPRYKIIEKRQSVAFWCNPISGHATLYWYQQILGQGPKLLIQFQNNGVVDDSQLPKDRFSAERLKGVDSTLKIQPAKLEDSAVYLCASSSNTGLVETQYFGPGTRLLVL.

This clonotype occurred a few times. The CDR3 loop reads CASSYDFTDTQYF. For the CDR3, the DNA is TGTGCCAGCAGTTACGACTTCACAGATACGCAGTATTTT. The chain couples TRBV6-2 or TRBV6-3 to TRBJ2-3; the D is unclear. The CDR3 is made up of 13 amino acids. The germline CDR1 and CDR2 sequences are MNHEY and SVGEGT. Trimming took off 2 bases at V and 2 bases at J, with 5 bases between the two ends.

This chain connects TRBV27 to TRBJ1-2; D uncertain. Per germline, CDR1 MNHEY and CDR2 SMNVEV (reference sequence). Trimming removed 5 bases from V and 1 base from J, with 8 bases in between. The CDR3 contains 13 residues. The CDR3 loop reads CASSGENNYGYTF. In DNA form, the CDR3 reads TGTGCCAGCAGTGGGGAAAATAACTATGGCTACACCTTC.

This clonotype was seen repeatedly, ten times or more. Sequence at one end of the junction differs from germline and may be a read error. The rearrangement joins TRBV7-2 to TRBJ2-3, with D perhaps TRBD2 (6 bases). This CDR3 has 14 residues. Looked up from germline, CDR1 is SGHTA and CDR2 is FQGNSA. The CDR3 region is CASSPGTSTDTQYF. The CDR3, as DNA: TGCGCCAGCAGCCCCGGGACTAGCACAGATACGCAGTATTTT. Using reference TRBV7-2 and TRBJ2-3 for the parts outside the CDR3, the full variable domain is GAGVSQSPSNKVTEKGKDVELRCDPISGHTALYWYRQSLGQGLEFLIYFQGNSAPDKSGLPSDRFSAERTGGSVSTLTIQRTQQEDSAVYLCASSPGTSTDTQYFGPGTRLTVL.

The chain joins TRBV11-2 to TRBJ2-7; D gene unclear. Germline CDR1 SGHAT, CDR2 FQNNGV. The V end was cut by 5 bases, the J end by 6 bases, with 8 bases between. This CDR3 has 11 amino acids. This CDR3 is CASSPSVEQYF. The CDR3 DNA reads as TGTGCCAGCAGCCCCTCCGTCGAGCAGTACTTC.

This clonotype was picked up a small number of times. The gene calls are TRBV5-4 and TRBJ2-5, with TRBD1 as a possible D gene (5 bases). CDR3 length: 13 residues. Germline CDR1 SGHNT, CDR2 YYREEE (reference sequence). The V end lost 4 bases, the J end lost 3 bases, and 10 bases lay between the germline ends. This CDR3 is CASSDQTEETQYF. CDR3 in DNA: TGTGCCAGCAGCGACCAGACAGAAGAGACCCAGTACTTC. Full variable domain (rest looked up from reference TRBV5-4 and TRBJ2-5): ETGVTQSPTHLIKTRGQQVTLRCSSQSGHNTVSWYQQALGQGPQFIFQYYREEENGRGNFPPRFSGLQFPNYSSELNVNALELDDSALYLCASSDQTEETQYFGPGTRLLVL.

The chain recombines TRBV4-2 with TRBJ2-7, with D perhaps being TRBD1 or TRBD2 (5 bases each). The V end lost 3 bases, the J end lost 6 bases, and 15 bases lay between the germline ends. Per germline, CDR1 LGHNA and CDR2 YNFKEQ. The CDR3 consists of 14 residues. The CDR3, as DNA: TGTGCCAGCAGCCAGTCCGGGACGACCTCCGAGCAGTACTTC. Its translation is CASSQSGTTSEQYF.